The 21 T cell receptor beta chains presented below share a single source sample, sequenced in a study of blood T cell repertoires in COVID-19. This table comes from immunoSEQ multiplex PCR, and its TCRdb copy is limited to in-frame clones, with some not included. The table includes approximately 400,000 clones, approximately 91% detected once. Sequenced sample: PBMCs or T cells enriched from blood (not recorded which). The receptors were gathered from a woman aged 40 to 50 who had been exposed to COVID-19.

The genes are TRBV19 and TRBJ2-3, with a possible D match to TRBD1 (5 bases). V lost 9 bases and J lost 3, with 19 bases in between. The CDR3 contains 15 residues. Germline V gene sequence: CDR1 LNHDA, CDR2 SQIVND (reference sequence). The CDR3 coding sequence is TGTGCCAGCCAACGGCAGGGTATCCGTACAGATACGCAGTATTTT. Its translation: CASQRQGIRTDTQYF. The entire variable domain, with the rest obtained from reference TRBV19 and TRBJ2-3, is as follows: DGGITQSPKYLFRKEGQNVTLSCEQNLNHDAMYWYRQDPGQGLRLIYYSQIVNDFQKGDIAEGYSVSREKKESFPLTVTSAQKNPTAFYLCASQRQGIRTDTQYFGPGTRLTVL.

The rearrangement uses TRBV7-9 and TRBJ2-1; no clear D. The CDR3 contains 18 residues. Germline CDR1 reads SEHNR; CDR2 reads FQNEAQ (reference sequence). V lost 4 bases to trimming and J lost 1 base, with 20 bases between them. The CDR3 sequence is CASSSHWIAEKSYNEQFF. The CDR3 DNA is TGTGCCAGCAGCTCCCACTGGATAGCTGAAAAATCCTACAATGAGCAGTTCTTC.

The chain carries TRBV27 and TRBJ2-1, with D maybe TRBD1 (5 bases). V lost 1 base and J 15 bases, leaving 13 bases between the germline ends. The germline V gene encodes CDR1 MNHEY and CDR2 SMNVEV (reference sequence). The CDR3 is made up of 12 amino acids. The CDR3 DNA follows: TGTGCCAGCAGTTTATTGTCAGGGTCCCCGTTCTTC. It translates to CASSLLSGSPFF.

J is TRBJ2-2 and V is TRBV2; 8 bases fit TRBD2. CDR3 length equals 15 residues. V shed 7 bases, J shed 4 bases, and the junction held 8 bases outside the gene matches. Germline values: CDR1 SNHLY, CDR2 FYNNEI. CDR3: CASNFPGLGTGELFF. The CDR3 nucleotides read TGTGCCAGCAATTTTCCGGGACTAGGCACCGGGGAGCTGTTTTTT.

This clone was found once. The CDR3 reads CAWSGGQGVYGYTF. In nucleotides, the CDR3 is TGTGCCTGGAGTGGGGGACAGGGTGTCTATGGCTACACCTTC. The V call is TRBV30, the J call TRBJ1-2; 9 bases match TRBD1. Germline V gene data show CDR1 as GTSNPN and CDR2 as SVGIG (reference sequence). The V segment lost 1 base and the J segment 4 bases; nucleotides outside the gene matches: 4. The CDR3 spans 14 residues.

This chain uses TRBV9 with TRBJ2-3; 9 positions match TRBD1. This CDR3 spans 16 amino acids. The trim removed 0 bases at V and 2 bases at J, leaving 4 bases unmatched. Germline V gene data show CDR1 as SGDLS and CDR2 as YYNGEE. As DNA, the CDR3 is TGTGCCAGCAGCGTAGCCGGACAGGGGATCACAGATACGCAGTATTTT. Encoded protein: CASSVAGQGITDTQYF.

This clone was found a few times. The chain employs TRBV6-4 and TRBJ2-3, with D perhaps TRBD2 (7 bases). Deletions cut 4 bases from V and 3 bases from J, with 17 bases between. The CDR3 totals 16 residues. CDR1 MRHNA and CDR2 SNTAGT come from the germline V gene. CDR3 sequence: CASSARVGGRTDTQYF. In DNA form, the CDR3 reads TGTGCCAGCAGTGCCCGTGTCGGGGGGCGGACAGATACGCAGTATTTT.

The genes are TRBV11-3 and TRBJ2-3; 7 bases align to TRBD1. The germline V gene encodes CDR1 SGHNT and CDR2 YENEEA. CDR3 length: 15 residues. Trimming at V came to 4 bases and at J to 2 bases, leaving 6 bases not matched to a gene. CDR3 residues: CASSSGDSFTDTQYF. The CDR3 nucleotides are TGTGCCAGCAGCTCCGGGGACAGCTTCACAGATACGCAGTATTTT.

V usage is TRBV30 and J usage is TRBJ1-1, with D possibly TRBD1 on 5 matching bases. Germline V gene sequence: CDR1 GTSNPN, CDR2 SVGIG (reference sequence). V shed 5 bases and J shed 2 bases, with 18 bases lying between them. The CDR3 has 15 amino acids. The CDR3 bases are TGTGCCTGGGGGGCTAGGAAGGGGATTAACACTGAAGCTTTCTTT. Translating gives CAWGARKGINTEAFF.

The chain recombines TRBV3-1 (or the pseudogene TRBV3-2) with TRBJ2-1, with 10 bases identical to TRBD2. CDR3 length: 16 residues. The V gene end was trimmed by 1 base and the J gene end by 6 bases; junction bases not matched to a gene: 6. Germline V gives CDR1 LGHDT, CDR2 YNNKEL (reference sequence). The CDR3 coding sequence is TGTGCCAGCAGCCAAGTCGGTCTAGCGGGGGTCAATGAGCAGTTCTTC. The encoded protein is CASSQVGLAGVNEQFF.

The chain joins TRBV3-1 (or the pseudogene TRBV3-2) to TRBJ2-2, with TRBD2 identical over 8 bases. CDR1 LGHDT and CDR2 YNNKEL come from the germline V gene (reference sequence). V was clipped by 4 bases and J by 4 bases; unmatched bases: 11. The length of the CDR3 is 17 residues. This CDR3 is CASSPLAGGVGTGELFF. Here the CDR3 DNA reads TGTGCCAGCAGCCCCCTTGCGGGGGGAGTGGGCACCGGGGAGCTGTTTTTT.

The chain carries TRBV5-1 and TRBJ2-4; 8 bases fit TRBD2. The germline gives CDR1 SGHRS, CDR2 YFSETQ. Trimming cost V 3 bases and J 8 bases; bases outside gene matches: 10. This CDR3 region has 15 residues. The CDR3 loop reads CASSSGAGVLDIQYF. The CDR3 DNA reads as TGCGCCAGCAGCTCAGGAGCGGGGGTTTTGGACATTCAGTACTTC. Together with reference TRBV5-1 and TRBJ2-4, the CDR3 gives the full variable domain: KAGVTQTPRYLIKTRGQQVTLSCSPISGHRSVSWYQQTPGQGLQFLFEYFSETQRNKGNFPGRFSGRQFSNSRSEMNVSTLELGDSALYLCASSSGAGVLDIQYFGAGTRLSVL.

V and J are TRBV19 and TRBJ2-5, with D possibly being TRBD1 (6 bases). The V and J ends lost 5 bases and 2 bases respectively, with 12 bases between them. The CDR3 runs 14 residues. Germline-derived CDR1 and CDR2 are LNHDA and SQIVND (reference sequence). The CDR3 is CASSLQGPQETQYF. DNA for the CDR3: TGTGCCAGTAGTCTACAGGGTCCACAAGAGACCCAGTACTTC.

The chain carries TRBV2 and TRBJ1-5; 9 bases are shared with TRBD1. The germline gives CDR1 SNHLY, CDR2 FYNNEI. After removal of 6 bases from V and 4 bases from J, the junction contained 7 bases not matched to a gene. The CDR3 extends over 15 amino acids. CDR3 in DNA: TGTGCCAGCAGAGGAGGACAGGGGAGGAATCAGCCCCAGCATTTT. Translation: CASRGGQGRNQPQHF.

The sample holds many counts of this clone. This sequence joins TRBV6-2 or TRBV6-3 and TRBJ1-1, with D unresolved. The CDR3 extends over 15 amino acids. Between the trimmed V and J ends, which lost 4 bases and 1 base, there was a span of 13 bases. Germline assignment: CDR1 MNHEY and CDR2 SVGEGT. The CDR3 loop reads CASSWIPGANTEAFF. The CDR3 bases are TGTGCCAGCAGTTGGATTCCGGGAGCGAACACTGAAGCTTTCTTT.

The rearrangement uses TRBV14 and TRBJ1-6, with 7 bases identical to TRBD1. The CDR3 length is 13 residues. V shed 1 base and J 17 bases; nucleotides not matched to a gene: 8. Germline CDR1 is SGHDN and CDR2 is FVKESK. This CDR3 is CASSQVLGQSVHF. In nucleotides, the CDR3 is TGTGCCAGCAGCCAAGTACTGGGACAGAGCGTCCACTTT.

This rearrangement joins TRBV30 to TRBJ1-1; D may be TRBD1 (5 bases). CDR1 is GTSNPN and CDR2 is SVGIG in the germline V gene (reference sequence). Trimming left V 5 bases short and J 0 bases short, with 10 bases between. The CDR3 has 13 amino acids. The DNA for the CDR3 is TGTGCCTGGGCGGGACTTTTGAACACTGAAGCTTTCTTT. The encoded protein is CAWAGLLNTEAFF.

In its sample, this clone was seen many times. The chain uses TRBV7-2 and TRBJ1-5; 9 bases are a match to TRBD1. The CDR3 is 15 residues long. The V gene end was trimmed by 5 bases and the J gene end by 1 base; junction bases not matched to a gene: 3. Germline CDR1 reads SGHTA; CDR2 reads FQGNSA. Written as DNA, the CDR3 is TGTGCCAGCAGCCCACAGGGGGCGAGCAATCAGCCCCAGCATTTT. Residues: CASSPQGASNQPQHF.

V and J are TRBV5-1 and TRBJ1-1; D might be TRBD1 (5 bases). Germline CDR1 and CDR2: SGHRS and YFSETQ. With 4 bases removed from V and 4 bases from J, the gap between germline ends came to 11 bases. This CDR3 is built from 13 residues. The DNA for the CDR3 is TGCGCCAGCAGCAACAGGCTTAGCACTGAAGCTTTCTTT. Amino acid sequence: CASSNRLSTEAFF. Variable domain in full (rest from reference TRBV5-1 and TRBJ1-1): KAGVTQTPRYLIKTRGQQVTLSCSPISGHRSVSWYQQTPGQGLQFLFEYFSETQRNKGNFPGRFSGRQFSNSRSEMNVSTLELGDSALYLCASSNRLSTEAFFGQGTRLTVV.

This clone was observed a single time. J is TRBJ2-7 and V is TRBV9; TRBD1 matches 7 bases. Germline V gene data show CDR1 as SGDLS and CDR2 as YYNGEE. V lost 0 bases and J lost 3; bases outside the gene matches: 3. The CDR3 covers 14 residues. This CDR3 is CASSVEGDSYEQYF. The CDR3 DNA sequence: TGTGCCAGCAGCGTAGAGGGGGACAGCTACGAGCAGTACTTC.

This clone was counted between two and nine times. This rearrangement joins TRBV9 to TRBJ1-5; 7 bases are a match to TRBD1. The CDR3 consists of 16 residues. Trimming at V came to 1 base and at J to 3 bases, leaving 7 bases not matched to a gene. Germline V gene lookup returns CDR1 SGDLS and CDR2 YYNGEE. Here the CDR3 DNA reads TGTGCCAGCAGCGTATCAGGGGGGCGAAACAATCAGCCCCAGCATTTT. It translates to CASSVSGGRNNQPQHF.